The source of this TCR beta chain is a study of blood T cell repertoires in COVID-19. The ends lost 4 bases at V and 5 bases at J; junction bases unmatched: 7. The CDR3 has 15 residues. Germline V gene lookup returns CDR1 SGHNT and CDR2 YYREEE (reference sequence). The protocol was immunoSEQ multiplex PCR, while the TCRdb copy is restricted to in-frame clones and leaves out a portion. The sample holds about 210,000 clones, around 86% seen once. This sequence originates from a woman between 45 and 65 years old with acute COVID-19. The source material was PBMCs or T cells enriched from blood (not recorded which). The chain couples TRBV5-4 to TRBJ2-5; TRBD2 matches 11 bases. The CDR3 coding sequence is TGTGCCAGCAGCACCGAACTAGCGGGGGCGGAGACCCAGTACTTC. Protein product: CASSTELAGAETQYF.